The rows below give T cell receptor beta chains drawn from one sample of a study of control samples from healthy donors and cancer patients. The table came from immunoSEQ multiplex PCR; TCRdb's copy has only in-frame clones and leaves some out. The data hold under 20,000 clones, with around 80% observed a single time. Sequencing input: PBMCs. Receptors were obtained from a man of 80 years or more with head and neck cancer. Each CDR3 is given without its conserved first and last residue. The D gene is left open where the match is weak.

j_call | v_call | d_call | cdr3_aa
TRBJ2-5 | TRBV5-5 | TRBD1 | ASSRTGTGTQETQY
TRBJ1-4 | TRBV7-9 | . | ASSPGAGFATNEKLF
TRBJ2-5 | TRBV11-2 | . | ASSLVPGQETQY
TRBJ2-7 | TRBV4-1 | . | ASSQAGGLTYEQY
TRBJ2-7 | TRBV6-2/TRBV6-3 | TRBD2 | ASSYSISGIEVRSYEQY
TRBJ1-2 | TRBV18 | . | ASSPNTEPGYT
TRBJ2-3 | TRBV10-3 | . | AISESVNTDTQY
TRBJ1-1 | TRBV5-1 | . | ASRGISMNTEAF
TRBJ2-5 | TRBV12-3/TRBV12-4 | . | ASSLARQETQY
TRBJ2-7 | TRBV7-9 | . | ASSLESWAYEQY
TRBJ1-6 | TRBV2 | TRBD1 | ARTGTGVSPLH
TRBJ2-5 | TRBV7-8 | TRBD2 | ASSLGLAGGPGSAETQY
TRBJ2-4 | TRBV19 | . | ASSNRAVNLAKNIQY
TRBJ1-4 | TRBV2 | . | ASKTGTYEKLF
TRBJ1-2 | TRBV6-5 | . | ASSYGGGAYGYT
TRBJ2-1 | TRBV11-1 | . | ASSSGLNSYNEQF
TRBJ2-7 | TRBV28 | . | ASSFRTSEYPLPEQY
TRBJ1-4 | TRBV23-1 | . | ASSQYTPEGPGTEKLF
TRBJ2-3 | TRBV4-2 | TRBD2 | ASSQGSGRAGGTDTQY
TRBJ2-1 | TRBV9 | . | ASSVEGNEQF
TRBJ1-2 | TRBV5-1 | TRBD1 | ASRPTGGADYGYT
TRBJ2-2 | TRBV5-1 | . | ASSLVAPDTGELF
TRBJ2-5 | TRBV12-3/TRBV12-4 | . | ASSLDRQETQY
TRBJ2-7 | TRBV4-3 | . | ASSQAPGQGSYEQY
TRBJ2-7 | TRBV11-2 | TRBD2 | ASSLELAGGPYEQY
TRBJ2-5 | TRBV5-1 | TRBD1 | AILTGGAETQY
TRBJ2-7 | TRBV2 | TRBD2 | ASSEWASGSYEQY
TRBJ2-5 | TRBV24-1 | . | ATSDWTSRGETQY
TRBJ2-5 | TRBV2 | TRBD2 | ASSLRLLAGGPGETQY
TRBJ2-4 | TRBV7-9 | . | ASSLEVAKNIQY
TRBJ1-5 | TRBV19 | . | ASQNTRGAQPQH
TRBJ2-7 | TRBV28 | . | ASSLYQQLGPYEQY
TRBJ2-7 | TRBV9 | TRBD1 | ASSPSGQGSYEQY
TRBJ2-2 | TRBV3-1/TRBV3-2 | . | ASSLRSGELF
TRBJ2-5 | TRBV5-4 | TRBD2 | ASSFTSGGSQETQY
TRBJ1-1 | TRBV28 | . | ASSLLTSRKNTEAF
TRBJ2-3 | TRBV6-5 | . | ASRGLSTDTQY
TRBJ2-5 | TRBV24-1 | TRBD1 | ATSDLGTGEETQY
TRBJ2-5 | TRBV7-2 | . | ASSFGGGLETQY
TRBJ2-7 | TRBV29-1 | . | SVERADYEQY
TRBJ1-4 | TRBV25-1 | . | ASSESLAVTEKLF
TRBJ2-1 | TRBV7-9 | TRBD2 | ASSKTSGGTNEQF
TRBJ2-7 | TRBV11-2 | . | ASSRGQLTNYEQY
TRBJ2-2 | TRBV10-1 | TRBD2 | ASSESKWTSGRTGELF
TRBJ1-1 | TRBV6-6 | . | ASRITEAF